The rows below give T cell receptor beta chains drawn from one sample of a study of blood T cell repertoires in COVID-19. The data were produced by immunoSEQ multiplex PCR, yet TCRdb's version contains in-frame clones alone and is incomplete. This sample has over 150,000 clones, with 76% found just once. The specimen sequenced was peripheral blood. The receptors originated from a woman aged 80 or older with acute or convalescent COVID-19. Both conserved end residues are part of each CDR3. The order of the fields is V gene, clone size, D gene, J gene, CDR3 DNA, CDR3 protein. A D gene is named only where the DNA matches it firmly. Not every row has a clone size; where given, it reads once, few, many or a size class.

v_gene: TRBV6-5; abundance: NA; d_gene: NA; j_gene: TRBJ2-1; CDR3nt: TGTGCCTCGGGGTACGCCTACAATGAGCAGTTCTTC; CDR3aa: CASGYAYNEQFF
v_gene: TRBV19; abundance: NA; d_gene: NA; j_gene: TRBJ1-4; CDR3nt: TGTGCCAGTAGTGGGACAAGAAGCGTTGAAAAACTGTTTTTT; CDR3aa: CASSGTRSVEKLFF
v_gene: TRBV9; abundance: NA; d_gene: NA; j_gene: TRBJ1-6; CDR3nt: TGTGCCAGCGCGGCGGGGAACCTGTTTTCACCCCTCCACTTT; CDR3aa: CASAAGNLFSPLHF
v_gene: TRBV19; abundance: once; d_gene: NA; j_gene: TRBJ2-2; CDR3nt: TGTGCCAGTAGTTCCCCCCCGACAGGCTCCGGGGAGCTGTTTTTT; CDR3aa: CASSSPPTGSGELFF
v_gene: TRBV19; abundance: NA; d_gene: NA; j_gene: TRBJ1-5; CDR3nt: TGTGCCAGTAAAGCGGTTAGCAATCAGCCCCAGCATTTT; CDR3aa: CASKAVSNQPQHF
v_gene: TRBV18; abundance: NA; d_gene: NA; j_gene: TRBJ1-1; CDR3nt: TGTGCCAGCTCACCATCACAGGGAGAAGCTTTCTTT; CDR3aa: CASSPSQGEAFF
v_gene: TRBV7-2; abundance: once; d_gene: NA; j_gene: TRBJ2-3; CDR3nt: TGTGCCAGCAGCCCTCGACCTCAGGGCGCAGATACGCAGTATTTT; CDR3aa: CASSPRPQGADTQYF
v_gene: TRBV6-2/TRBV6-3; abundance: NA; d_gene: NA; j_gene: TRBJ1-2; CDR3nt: TGTGCCAGCAGCGACTGGGGGGTCTATGGCTACACCTTC; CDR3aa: CASSDWGVYGYTF
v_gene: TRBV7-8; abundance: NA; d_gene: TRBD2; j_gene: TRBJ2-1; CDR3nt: TGTGCCAGCAGCTTAGGACTAGCGGGAGGGTTAGGCAATGAGCAGTTCTTC; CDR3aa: CASSLGLAGGLGNEQFF
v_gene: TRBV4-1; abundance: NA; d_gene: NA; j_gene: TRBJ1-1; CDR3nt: TGCGCCAGCAGCCAAGGGTATCCAGGGAAGAACACTGAAGCTTTCTTT; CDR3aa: CASSQGYPGKNTEAFF
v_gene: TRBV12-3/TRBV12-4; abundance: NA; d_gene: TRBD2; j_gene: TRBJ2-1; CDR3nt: TGTGCCAGCAGGACTAGCGGCACCAATGAGCAGTTCTTC; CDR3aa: CASRTSGTNEQFF
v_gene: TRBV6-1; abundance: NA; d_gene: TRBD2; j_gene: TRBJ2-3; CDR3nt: TGTGCCAGCAGTGTGGGGACTAGCGGGAGACAAGATACGCAGTATTTT; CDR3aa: CASSVGTSGRQDTQYF
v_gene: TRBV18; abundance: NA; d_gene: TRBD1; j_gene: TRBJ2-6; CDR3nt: TGTGCCAGCTCACCACTAGACAGGGCCAGGGCCAACGTCCTGACTTTC; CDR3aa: CASSPLDRARANVLTF
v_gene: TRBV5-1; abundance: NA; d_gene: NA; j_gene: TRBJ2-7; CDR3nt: TGCGCCAGCAGCTTGAAAAGCCAACCTCGAAGCGAGCAGTACTTC; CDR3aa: CASSLKSQPRSEQYF
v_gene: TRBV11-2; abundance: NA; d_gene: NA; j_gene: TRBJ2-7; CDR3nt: TGTGCCAGCAGCACCTCCGGGACAAACTCCTACGAGCAGTACTTC; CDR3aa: CASSTSGTNSYEQYF
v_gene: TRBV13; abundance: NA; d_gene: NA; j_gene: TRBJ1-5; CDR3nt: TGTGCCAGCAGCTTAGAATTGTATAGCAATCAGCCCCAGCATTTT; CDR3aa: CASSLELYSNQPQHF
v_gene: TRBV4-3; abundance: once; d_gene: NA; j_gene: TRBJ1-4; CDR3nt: TGCGCCAGCAGCCGAGCCCTTTGGGCGCCTAATGAAAAACTGTTTTTT; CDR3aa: CASSRALWAPNEKLFF
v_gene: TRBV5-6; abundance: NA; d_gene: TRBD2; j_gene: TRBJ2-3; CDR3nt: TGTGCCAGCAGCGGGGGACTAGCTCCCTCGGATACGCAGTATTTT; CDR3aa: CASSGGLAPSDTQYF
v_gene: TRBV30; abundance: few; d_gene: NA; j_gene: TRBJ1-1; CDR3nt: TGTGCCTGGAGTGGACAGCTAATGAACACTGAAGCTTTCTTT; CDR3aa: CAWSGQLMNTEAFF
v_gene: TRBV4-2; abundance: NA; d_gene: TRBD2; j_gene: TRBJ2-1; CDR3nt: TGTGCCAGCAGCCAAGTTACTAGCGGGACCCCATACAATGAGCAGTTCTTC; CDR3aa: CASSQVTSGTPYNEQFF
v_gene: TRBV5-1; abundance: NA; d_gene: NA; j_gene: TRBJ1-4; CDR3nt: TGCGCCAGCCGACCCCGTGGGGGGGGGAATGAAAAACTGTTTTTT; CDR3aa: CASRPRGGGNEKLFF
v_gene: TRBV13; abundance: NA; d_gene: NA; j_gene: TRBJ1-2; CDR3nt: TGTGCCAGCAGCGGACAAGACCCAACAATCCCTTATGGCTACACCTTC; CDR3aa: CASSGQDPTIPYGYTF
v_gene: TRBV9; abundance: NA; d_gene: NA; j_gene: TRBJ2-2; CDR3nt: TGTGCCAGCAGCGTAGGACAGACAGGGAACACCGGGGAGCTGTTTTTT; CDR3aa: CASSVGQTGNTGELFF